Listed here is a single TCR beta chain. Its matching antigen is unknown. This specimen comes from a study of human T cells and chemical hapten exposure. Study as a whole: From small differences in pooled library volume came most of the variation in per-sample TCR yields. Points from the study as a whole: TCRs exceeding a frequency of 1 in 1000 stayed unchanged under DPC sensitization.

The CDR3 spans 14 residues. Per the germline V gene, CDR1 is SGHTA and CDR2 is FQGNSA. V was pared by 5 bases and J by 1 base, with 3 bases of the junction left unmatched. Time point in this sample: healthy volunteer bleed at 6 weeks. The study extracted total RNA from unfractionated whole blood. Each cDNA molecule in the library carried unique molecular identifiers. Per the original data handling: Samples ranged from roughly 20,000 to 700,000 TCRs, with a median of about 96,000. In TCRdb, the RACE reads were re-called with MiXCR into one record per CDR3 protein. TCRdb, not the authors, supplied the V and J calls. The sample has approximately 59,000 distinct CDR3 sequences; roughly 6.6% are singletons.

The chain carries TRBV7-2 and TRBJ2-3; 7 nucleotides agree with TRBD2. The sample consisted of whole blood. The TCR was taken from a female donor in good health. Some clones in this sample may be carry-over from other donors' samples. The CDR3 region is CASSTTSGTDTQYF. CDR3 coding DNA: TGTGCCAGCAGCACTACTAGCGGCACAGATACGCAGTATTTT.